A selection of T cell receptor beta chains follows, all from one sample in a study of OX40 agonist ivuxolimab in advanced cancers. Clones were read by immunoSEQ multiplex PCR, and TCRdb kept only the in-frame ones, dropping some. This sample has 68,000 or so clones, with roughly 88% found just once. Sample: CD4+ or CD8+ T cells sorted from blood, taken in a trial of the OX40 agonist ivuxolimab. The receptor source for this set is an adult with an advanced solid tumor such as melanoma, head and neck, liver or kidney cancer. CDR3s include the opening cysteine and the closing phenylalanine or tryptophan.

j_gene,v_gene,CDR3aa
TRBJ2-7,TRBV15,CATSRDLSYEQYF
TRBJ1-4,TRBV6-1,CASRLSDRAEEKLFF
TRBJ1-2,TRBV25-1,CASAPGTRGGYTF
TRBJ2-5,TRBV11-2,CASSRAGTEGIETQYF
TRBJ1-2,TRBV5-4,CASSLIANYGYAF
TRBJ1-5,TRBV6-1,CASIEGGQYNQPQHF
TRBJ2-3,TRBV4-1,CASSRGVSGPPDTQYF
TRBJ2-2,TRBV5-5,CASSRDDANTGELFF
TRBJ1-2,TRBV6-1,CASDRTGKDYTF
TRBJ1-4,TRBV11-2,CASSRGGLNEKLFF
TRBJ1-1,TRBV9,CASSVLGGLDTEAFF
TRBJ2-2,TRBV9,CASSVIAAGTGELFF
TRBJ1-3,TRBV18,CASSQGPSSSGNTIYF
TRBJ1-5,TRBV5-1,CASSLEGAQDQPQHF
TRBJ1-3,TRBV19,CASSKLGSGNTIYF
TRBJ1-1,TRBV25-1,CASSERTGGAYTEAFF
TRBJ2-1,TRBV5-1,CASSPGGLSYNEQFF
TRBJ2-7,TRBV5-1,CASSFTGERYEQYF
TRBJ2-7,TRBV7-2,CASSSWTGEGIEQYF
TRBJ2-7,TRBV6-5,CASRPGQGAYEQYF
TRBJ2-5,TRBV5-1,CASSLGLSIQETQYF
TRBJ1-2,TRBV11-1,CASSSAGRGARYGYTF
TRBJ1-5,TRBV19,CASSIGQGYQPQHF
TRBJ2-7,TRBV10-3,CAIKDRGTHEQYF
TRBJ2-1,TRBV5-8,CASSLAGTGSNEQFF
TRBJ2-5,TRBV4-1,CASSQDPGQETQYF
TRBJ1-3,TRBV4-1,CASSQDQGQARSGNTIYF
TRBJ2-5,TRBV28,CASSSKTGTETQYF
TRBJ2-2,TRBV5-4,CASSSPDSGNTGELFF
TRBJ1-6,TRBV7-3,CASSLDQHSPLHF
TRBJ2-2,TRBV28,CASSFRGSGRYTGELFF
TRBJ1-1,TRBV6-1,CASKQRTNTEAFF
TRBJ2-7,TRBV12-1,CASSPTSEQYF
TRBJ2-1,TRBV7-8,CASSRGGRLLNEQFF
TRBJ1-5,TRBV30,CAWGTSPGDQPQHF
TRBJ1-5,TRBV5-1,CASSLEGGQPQHF
TRBJ2-1,TRBV11-2,CASSYAGGEQFF
TRBJ2-1,TRBV5-1,CASSLALDSNEQFF
TRBJ2-7,TRBV9,CASGRDSYEQYF
TRBJ2-5,TRBV12-5,CASGLSAGGQETQYF
TRBJ1-5,TRBV7-8,CASRGGLASNQPQHF
TRBJ1-1,TRBV30,CAWSVTEGNTEAFF
TRBJ1-1,TRBV29-1,CSVGQEMNTEAFF
TRBJ2-1,TRBV7-3,CASSDVNNEQFF
TRBJ1-5,TRBV19,CASKPDPGQINQPQHF
TRBJ1-2,TRBV27,CASSPQESRGYTF